One and the same sample provided the 22 T cell receptor beta chains below, sequenced in a study of cytotoxic CD8 clonotypes in ibrutinib-treated CLL. The repertoire was sequenced with immunoSEQ multiplex PCR; TCRdb's copy has only in-frame clones and lacks some. This sample has over 200,000 clones; roughly 77% occur once, and the top ten carry 5.5% to 7%. Specimen: PBMCs, collected after 12 months of ibrutinib treatment. These TCRs come from a human donor with chronic lymphocytic leukemia.

This clone was seen a single time. The genes are TRBV30 and TRBJ2-3, with 10 bases fitting TRBD2. Germline V gene data show CDR1 as GTSNPN and CDR2 as SVGIG (reference sequence). Unmatched junction bases numbered 4, after V lost 8 bases and J lost 2 bases. The CDR3 spans 13 residues. The CDR3, as DNA: TGTGCCCGGACTAGCGGACACACAGATACGCAGTATTTT. It translates to CARTSGHTDTQYF.

The V call is TRBV18, the J call TRBJ1-6; D uncertain. The CDR3 sequence is 15 residues long. V lost 3 bases and J lost 12, with 18 bases in between. Germline assignment: CDR1 KGHSH and CDR2 LQKENI. The CDR3 region is CASSPREGRPLPLHF. In nucleotides, the CDR3 is TGTGCCAGCTCACCTAGGGAGGGCAGACCTTTACCCCTCCACTTT. Full variable domain (outside the CDR3, taken from reference TRBV18 and TRBJ1-6): NAGVMQNPRHLVRRRGQEARLRCSPMKGHSHVYWYRQLPEEGLKFMVYLQKENIIDESGMPKERFSAEFPKEGPSILRIQQVVRGDSAAYFCASSPREGRPLPLHFGNGTRLTVT.

This chain uses TRBV27 with TRBJ1-6; tentative D call: TRBD1 (5 bases). Trimming pared 4 bases from V and 3 bases from J, leaving 19 bases between. This CDR3 region has 18 residues. CDR1 MNHEY and CDR2 SMNVEV come from the germline V gene (reference sequence). The CDR3 DNA follows: TGTGCCAGCAGTTCCATCGTCCCGGGACGGAGCTATAATTCACCCCTCCACTTT. This translates into CASSSIVPGRSYNSPLHF.

The gene calls are TRBV7-2 and TRBJ2-5, with D uncertain. CDR3 length: 13 amino acids. V shed 1 base and J shed 0 bases, with 3 bases lying between them. CDR1 and CDR2 from the germline V gene are SGHTA and FQGNSA. The CDR3 loop reads CASSLGDQETQYF. For the CDR3, the DNA is TGTGCCAGCAGCTTAGGAGACCAAGAGACCCAGTACTTC.

In the case of this clone: An end of the junction does not agree with germline; a read error may underlie this. The V call is TRBV28, the J call TRBJ2-1; D is unclear. The germline gives CDR1 MDHEN, CDR2 SYDVKM. This CDR3 has 11 amino acids. The chain's CDR3 is CASRLLYEQFF. Here the CDR3 DNA reads TGTGCCAGCAGATTATTATACGAGCAGTTCTTC.

In its sample, this clone was seen a few times. CDR3 DNA: TGTGCCAGCAGCGGATCCTACGAGCAGTACTTC. It translates to CASSGSYEQYF. The chain carries TRBV6-6 and TRBJ2-7, with D hard to call. Germline CDR1 reads MNHNY; CDR2 reads SVGAGI (reference sequence). Trimming left V 6 bases short and J 1 base short, with 4 bases between. This CDR3 region has 11 residues.

The chain couples TRBV19 to TRBJ2-3, with TRBD2 matching 11 bases. Trimming removed 3 bases from V and 5 bases from J; junction bases left unmatched: 10. The germline CDR1 and CDR2 sequences are LNHDA and SQIVND (reference sequence). The CDR3 has 17 residues. The CDR3 spells CASSIKLAGGTRDTQYF. For the CDR3, the DNA is TGTGCCAGTAGTATCAAGCTAGCGGGAGGAACGAGAGATACGCAGTATTTT.

The rearrangement joins TRBV30 to TRBJ2-1; 8 nucleotides match TRBD2. Germline CDR1 GTSNPN, CDR2 SVGIG (reference sequence). This CDR3 region has 13 residues. Trimming cost V 3 bases and J 6 bases; bases outside gene matches: 4. The chain's CDR3 is CAWSTGGGNEQFF. CDR3 coding DNA: TGTGCCTGGAGCACCGGGGGGGGCAATGAGCAGTTCTTC.

The chain combines TRBV21-1 with TRBJ1-3. TRBV21-1 constitutes a pseudogene. The CDR3 consists of 12 residues. For the CDR3, the DNA is TGTGCCAGCAGCAAAGCGAAAAACACCATATATTTT. Translation: CASSKAKNTIYF.

The CDR3 spells CASSQTTNEKLFF. CDR3 DNA: TGTGCCAGCAGCCAAACAACTAATGAAAAACTGTTTTTT. The V and J genes are TRBV28 and TRBJ1-4; no definite D call. The CDR3 length is 13 residues. Trimming stripped 6 bases from V and 0 bases from J, with 5 bases between. Germline V gene sequence: CDR1 MDHEN, CDR2 SYDVKM.

This clone was counted between two and nine times. This sequence joins TRBV9 and TRBJ1-2; D perhaps matches TRBD1 (5 bases). Germline V CDR1 and CDR2: SGDLS, YYNGEE. This CDR3 region has 14 residues. V lost 4 bases and J 7 bases, leaving 17 bases between the germline ends. This chain's CDR3 is CASSPLSSGSGYTF. DNA for the CDR3: TGTGCCAGCAGCCCCCTCTCTTCAGGGAGTGGCTACACCTTC.

This rearrangement joins TRBV27 to TRBJ2-7; 7 bases are a match to TRBD2. Unmatched junction bases numbered 2, after V lost 4 bases and J lost 2 bases. Germline-derived CDR1 and CDR2 are MNHEY and SMNVEV (reference sequence). The CDR3 totals 13 residues. CDR3 coding DNA: TGTGCCAGCAGTTGGGCGGGAGCCTACGAGCAGTACTTC. Its protein product is CASSWAGAYEQYF.

The CDR3 protein is CASSSPRPVLTF. The DNA of the CDR3 is TGTGCCAGCAGCTCCCCTAGGCCCGTCCTGACTTTC. V gene TRBV6-6 combines with J gene TRBJ2-6; D not resolved. The ends were cut back, 6 bases at V and 12 bases at J, with 12 bases in the middle. This CDR3 contains 12 residues. Looked up from germline, CDR1 is MNHNY and CDR2 is SVGAGI (reference sequence).

The genes are TRBV5-1 and TRBJ1-2, with TRBD1 matching 11 bases. V gave up 4 bases and J gave up 7 bases; unmatched junction bases: 6. The germline V gene has CDR1 SGHRS and CDR2 YFSETQ. There are 14 residues in the CDR3. The DNA for the CDR3 is TGCGCCAGCAGCACGGGACAGGGGGGACGTGGCTACACCTTC. It yields the protein CASSTGQGGRGYTF.

This chain connects TRBV27 to TRBJ2-7, with a tentative D call TRBD1 (7 bases). From germline, CDR1 is MNHEY and CDR2 SMNVEV (reference sequence). This CDR3 region has 14 residues. V shed 6 bases and J shed 3 bases, with 15 bases lying between them. The CDR3 is CASSGGQIIYEQYF. The CDR3 DNA reads as TGTGCCAGCAGCGGGGGACAGATAATCTACGAGCAGTACTTC.

This chain uses TRBV7-3 with TRBJ1-1; D call uncertain. The CDR3 has 12 amino acids. V was shortened by 0 bases and J by 11 bases, with 10 bases between the two germline ends. Germline V gene sequence: CDR1 SGHTA, CDR2 FQGTGA. The CDR3 nucleotides read TGTGCCAGCAGCTTAACCGGGGTGCTGGCTTTCTTT. This encodes CASSLTGVLAFF.

The CDR3 DNA follows: TGTGCCGCTAAGGACAGCTTGAACACTGAAGCTTTCTTT. This codes for CAAKDSLNTEAFF. The chain joins TRBV19 to TRBJ1-1, with D perhaps matching TRBD1 (6 bases). V lost 11 bases and J lost 0, with 13 bases in between. This CDR3 region has 13 residues. The V gene's germline CDR1 is LNHDA and CDR2 SQIVND (reference sequence).

The CDR3 is CASHSLGSTGNTIYF. The CDR3 nucleotides are TGTGCCAGCCACTCCCTCGGGAGTACTGGAAACACCATATATTTT. The V gene is TRBV27, the J gene TRBJ1-3; D is ambiguous. V lost 8 bases to trimming and J lost 2 bases, with 16 bases between them. This CDR3 is built from 15 residues. In germline, CDR1 is MNHEY, CDR2 SMNVEV (reference sequence).

V and J are TRBV4-1 and TRBJ2-5, with 11 bases aligning to TRBD2. J was trimmed by 5 bases and V by 5 bases; bases with no gene match: 13. Germline V gives CDR1 MGHRA, CDR2 YSYEKL. This CDR3 contains 17 residues. CDR3 loop: CASSTRLAGRAGETQYF. Here the CDR3 DNA reads TGCGCCAGCAGCACTCGACTAGCGGGGAGGGCGGGGGAGACCCAGTACTTC.

The chain has TRBV27 and TRBJ1-1, with TRBD1 identical over 11 bases. The germline CDR1 and CDR2 sequences are MNHEY and SMNVEV (reference sequence). With V trimmed by 7 bases and J by 11 bases, 18 bases remained unmatched. This CDR3 is built from 16 residues. CDR3 protein: CASTLGGTGGILGAFF. Here the CDR3 DNA reads TGTGCCAGCACCCTTGGGGGGACAGGGGGTATTTTGGGCGCTTTCTTT.

The chain carries TRBV18 and TRBJ1-2; a possible D gene is TRBD1 (5 bases). Germline CDR1 and CDR2: KGHSH and LQKENI. CDR3 length: 13 amino acids. Trimming removed 5 bases from V and 8 bases from J, with 15 bases in between. CDR3 residues: CASSSRQQQGYTF. In nucleotides, the CDR3 is TGTGCCAGCTCATCGAGACAGCAGCAAGGCTACACCTTC.

This clone was seen a handful of times. The chain links TRBV6-4 to TRBJ2-3, with 8 bases aligning to TRBD1. The V gene's germline CDR1 is MRHNA and CDR2 SNTAGT. The CDR3 consists of 14 residues. After removal of 5 bases from V and 6 bases from J, the junction contained 7 bases not matched to a gene. Here the CDR3 DNA reads TGTGCCAGCAGTTCACGGACAGGGAAGGATACGCAGTATTTT. Its translation: CASSSRTGKDTQYF.